A single count supports the clone carrying this TCR beta chain. This entry comes from a study of OX40 agonist ivuxolimab in advanced cancers. Produced via immunoSEQ multiplex PCR; TCRdb's table is partial and in-frame only. The sample consists of about 100,000 clones, around 93% of them appearing once. CDR3 length: 19 residues. With 2 bases removed from V and 0 bases from J, the gap between germline ends came to 19 bases. Germline values: CDR1 SGHTA, CDR2 FQGTGA. The sequences come from CD4+ or CD8+ T cells sorted from blood, collected in a trial of the OX40 agonist ivuxolimab. J is TRBJ2-2 and V is TRBV7-3, with D perhaps TRBD1 (6 bases). This sequence was found in an adult with an advanced solid tumor such as melanoma, head and neck, liver or kidney cancer. Written as DNA, the CDR3 is TGTGCCAGCAGCTTAGCCCCGCCCCAACAGGGCTCGAACACCGGGGAGCTGTTTTTT. It translates to CASSLAPPQQGSNTGELFF.